A single sample gave rise to the 28 T cell receptor beta chains below, sequenced in a study of T cells in Graves' hyperthyroidism and ophthalmopathy. Amplified TCR beta CDR3 regions derived from RNA transcripts. HTBI primers were the set used in a first-round RT-PCR of the TCR CDR3. TCRdb re-derived calls from the multiplex PCR reads in MiXCR, one entry per CDR3 protein. This table has hundreds of thousands of distinct CDR3 sequences, just over 35% appearing once. The sequenced sample was blood. These receptors originate from a woman between 40 and 55 years old with Graves' hyperthyroidism.

V is TRBV4-1 and J is TRBJ2-5; 9 positions match TRBD2. CDR1 and CDR2 (germline): MGHRA, YSYEKL. CDR3 length: 17 residues. Trimming removed 3 bases from V and 5 bases from J; junction bases left unmatched: 13. The CDR3 nucleotides read TGCGCCAGCAGCCAGGTTCTAGCGGGACTAGCTCTTGAGACCCAGTACTTC. This translates into CASSQVLAGLALETQYF.

CDR3: CASSLPGSDEQYF. Here the CDR3 DNA reads TGCGCCAGCAGCCTTCCCGGGTCGGACGAGCAGTACTTC. This chain joins TRBV4-1 and TRBJ2-7; D unresolved. CDR1 is MGHRA and CDR2 is YSYEKL in the germline V gene. The V and J ends lost 4 bases and 5 bases respectively, with 12 bases between them. The CDR3 runs 13 residues.

This clonotype was counted at least ten times. The rearrangement links TRBV24-1 to TRBJ2-6; D perhaps matches TRBD2 (6 bases). CDR3 size: 16 residues. Trimming left V 3 bases short and J 2 bases short, with 10 bases between. The germline V gene encodes CDR1 KGHDR and CDR2 SFDVKD. CDR3 loop: CATSDAGTAGANVLTF. For the CDR3, the DNA is TGTGCCACCAGTGATGCTGGGACTGCTGGGGCCAACGTCCTGACTTTC.

This clonotype was counted at least ten times. The CDR3 region has the DNA TGTGCCAGCAGCCAAGTACAGGGGAGGAACTATGGCTACACCTTC. Its protein is CASSQVQGRNYGYTF. The chain has TRBV14 and TRBJ1-2; 7 bases are shared with TRBD1. Germline V gene sequence: CDR1 SGHDN, CDR2 FVKESK. The CDR3 is 15 amino acids. V was pared by 1 base and J by 2 bases, with 4 bases of the junction left unmatched.

Regarding this clonotype: This clone may be a read error of a much larger clone one base away. The gene calls are TRBV11-2 and TRBJ1-2; D not certain. The CDR3 length is 14 residues. V lost 6 bases to trimming and J lost 8 bases, with 19 bases between them. Germline CDR1 is SGHAT and CDR2 is FQNNGV. CDR3 nucleotide sequence: TGTGCCAGCAGTGAGGGCAGAGCCCAAGGGGGCTACACCTTC. Protein: CASSEGRAQGGYTF.

Comment on this clonotype: Its ends do not fully match the called genes, so a read error is possible. The chain couples TRBV24-1 to TRBJ2-2, with D possibly being TRBD1 (7 bases). This CDR3 has 16 amino acids. Germline loops: CDR1 KGHDR, CDR2 SFDVKD. This chain's CDR3 is CATSEARTGYGGELFF. CDR3 DNA sequence: TGTGCCACCAGCGAGGCCAGGACAGGCTACGGCGGGGAGCTGTTCTTT.

The chain has TRBV4-3 and TRBJ2-7, with D unresolved. This CDR3 is built from 15 residues. The germline gives CDR1 LGHNA, CDR2 YSLEER. The V gene lost 1 base and the J gene lost 7 bases, with 17 bases spanning the gap. CDR3 in DNA: TGCGCCAGCAGCCAAGCTCGTTTTTCGAGAGTAGAGCAGTACTTC. Translation gives CASSQARFSRVEQYF.

This clonotype was recorded many times. The chain uses TRBV10-3 and TRBJ2-2; TRBD1 agrees at 7 bases. The CDR3 extends over 15 amino acids. J gave up 5 bases and V 3 bases, and 6 bases lay outside the gene matches. Germline CDR1 and CDR2: ENHRY and SYGVKD. The CDR3 nucleotides are TGTGCCATCAGTGACCCTGACAGGGCGACCGGGGAGCTGTTTTTT. Translating it yields CAISDPDRATGELFF.

This chain connects TRBV27 to TRBJ1-5; the match to TRBD1 covers 7 bases. Germline V gene data show CDR1 as MNHEY and CDR2 as SMNVEV (reference sequence). V lost 3 bases to trimming and J lost 5 bases; unmatched junction nucleotides: 4. CDR3 length: 14 amino acids. The CDR3 sequence is CASSFRGGDQPQHF. CDR3 nucleotide sequence: TGTGCCAGCAGTTTCAGAGGGGGCGATCAGCCCCAGCATTTT.

The table lists this clonotype with a few counts. The chain carries TRBV12-3 or TRBV12-4 and TRBJ2-7; 13 positions match TRBD2. V lost 8 bases and J lost 4; bases outside the gene matches: 8. The CDR3 has 15 residues. The DNA of the CDR3 is TGTGCCAGCTCGCCCGAGACTAGCGGGGGGTACGAGCAGTACTTC. Amino acids: CASSPETSGGYEQYF.

This clonotype has only a few counts. The CDR3 sequence: CASSQEFLTEKLFF. CDR3 sequence (DNA): TGCGCCAGCAGCCAAGAGTTTCTGACTGAAAAACTGTTTTTT. J is TRBJ1-4 and V is TRBV4-3; D gene unclear. This CDR3 is built from 14 residues. Trimming removed 0 bases from V and 7 bases from J, with 9 bases in between. The germline CDR1 and CDR2 sequences are LGHNA and YSLEER.

Details on this clonotype: The conserved closing phenylalanine or tryptophan is absent in this CDR3, likely reflecting a read error. The limits of the CDR3 on the DNA are not certain, so only TCRdb's listed CDR3 is given. The V gene is TRBV6-4, the J gene TRBJ2-6. The CDR3 length equals 9 residues, ends included. Germline loops: CDR1 MRHNA, CDR2 SNTAGT. CDR3 sequence: CASSDSLAT.

CDR3 in DNA: TGTGCCAGCAGTTTATTATACGAGAGCTCCTACGAGCAGTACTTC. Translation gives CASSLLYESSYEQYF. The chain recombines TRBV28 with TRBJ2-7; D is unclear. V was shortened by 1 base and J by 0 bases, with 10 bases between the two germline ends. Germline V gene data show CDR1 as MDHEN and CDR2 as SYDVKM. The CDR3 sequence is 15 residues long.

The chain carries TRBV5-8 and TRBJ2-5; the D gene is possibly TRBD1 (6 bases). V lost 0 bases to trimming and J lost 3 bases, with 9 bases between them. This CDR3 has 14 residues. CDR1 SGHTS and CDR2 YDEGEE come from the germline V gene. The CDR3, as DNA: TGTGCCAGCAGCTTGGGGACAGCCAAAGAGACCCAGTACTTC. Amino acid sequence: CASSLGTAKETQYF.

V gene TRBV10-3 combines with J gene TRBJ1-4, with 8 nucleotides matching TRBD1. Germline V gives CDR1 ENHRY, CDR2 SYGVKD. The junction had 6 bases not matched to a gene; V was cut back by 6 bases and J by 6 bases. CDR3 length: 14 residues. The CDR3 DNA follows: TGTGCCATCAGGCACACAGGGGGGGATGAAAAACTGTTTTTT. It yields the protein CAIRHTGGDEKLFF.

Turning to this clonotype: One junction end does not reproduce the germline sequence, and a read error may be involved. The chain has TRBV11-2 and TRBJ1-2; the match to TRBD1 covers 9 bases. The CDR3 extends over 13 amino acids. Per germline, CDR1 SGHAT and CDR2 FQNNGV. The DNA for the CDR3 is TGTGCCAGCTCAAAGGACAGGGGATATGGCTACGCCTTC. Amino acid sequence: CASSKDRGYGYAF.

Ten or more counts support this clonotype. The genes are TRBV25-1 and TRBJ2-7, with 8 positions matching TRBD2. Trimming at V came to 1 base and at J to 6 bases, leaving 8 bases not matched to a gene. CDR1 is MGHDK and CDR2 is SYGVNS in the germline V gene. CDR3 length equals 15 residues. The CDR3 spells CASSEWNSGEVEQYF. The CDR3 DNA follows: TGTGCCAGCAGTGAATGGAATAGCGGGGAAGTCGAGCAGTACTTC.

V gene TRBV27 combines with J gene TRBJ2-7; 8 bases agree with TRBD1. Germline CDR1 and CDR2: MNHEY and SMNVEV (reference sequence). With 2 bases clipped from V and 3 bases from J, the junction kept 12 bases outside the gene matches. The CDR3 is made up of 17 amino acids. The CDR3 coding sequence is TGTGCCAGCAGTTTAAGGGCCTTTCAGGACAGGGACTACGAGCAGTACTTC. This translates into CASSLRAFQDRDYEQYF.

This clonotype was found a few times. This chain connects TRBV19 to TRBJ1-2; TRBD1 might be the D (6 bases). This CDR3 contains 14 residues. CDR1 and CDR2 (germline): LNHDA, SQIVND (reference sequence). V was pared by 7 bases and J by 3 bases, with 15 bases between. Here the CDR3 DNA reads TGTGCCAGTAATGACAAGGGGGGACACTATGGCTACACCTTC. Its translation is CASNDKGGHYGYTF. The full variable domain, rest sourced from reference TRBV19 and TRBJ1-2, is DGGITQSPKYLFRKEGQNVTLSCEQNLNHDAMYWYRQDPGQGLRLIYYSQIVNDFQKGDIAEGYSVSREKKESFPLTVTSAQKNPTAFYLCASNDKGGHYGYTFGSGTRLTVV.

This clonotype came up a few times. CDR3 DNA sequence: TGTGCCAGCAGTACAGGGGGCAGATTCCATGGCTACACCTTC. It yields the protein CASSTGGRFHGYTF. This chain connects TRBV12-3 or TRBV12-4 to TRBJ1-2; 9 nucleotides match TRBD1. CDR3 length: 14 amino acids. V lost 5 bases to trimming and J lost 6 bases; unmatched junction nucleotides: 7.

This clonotype has ten or more counts. The chain carries TRBV7-9 and TRBJ2-5; 8 bases are shared with TRBD1. The CDR3 contains 14 residues. The germline V gene has CDR1 SEHNR and CDR2 FQNEAQ (reference sequence). The ends lost 4 bases at V and 5 bases at J; junction bases unmatched: 6. Written as DNA, the CDR3 is TGTGCCAGCAGCTACAGGGGGAATTTGGAGACCCAGTACTTC. Amino acids: CASSYRGNLETQYF.

This clonotype has at least ten counts. The chain recombines TRBV7-9 with TRBJ1-1; TRBD1 is a possible D gene (5 bases). The CDR3 length is 14 residues. V was shortened by 1 base and J by 0 bases, with 6 bases between the two germline ends. Germline CDR1 reads SEHNR; CDR2 reads FQNEAQ (reference sequence). The CDR3 protein is CASSLGGLNTEAFF. CDR3 DNA sequence: TGTGCCAGCAGCTTAGGGGGCCTGAACACTGAAGCTTTCTTT. Based on the CDR3 plus reference TRBV7-9 and TRBJ1-1, the full variable domain is DTGVSQNPRHKITKRGQNVTFRCDPISEHNRLYWYRQTLGQGPEFLTYFQNEAQLEKSRLLSDRFSAERPKGSFSTLEIQRTEQGDSAMYLCASSLGGLNTEAFFGQGTRLTVV.

This clonotype was seen at least ten times. V is TRBV25-1 and J is TRBJ1-2; 12 bases agree with TRBD1. With V trimmed by 4 bases and J by 8 bases, 8 bases remained unmatched. Germline values: CDR1 MGHDK, CDR2 SYGVNS. This CDR3 is built from 15 residues. CDR3: CASSVPGTGGGGYTF. Written as DNA, the CDR3 is TGTGCCAGCAGTGTTCCCGGGACAGGGGGCGGGGGCTACACCTTC.

Written as DNA, the CDR3 is TGCGCCAGCCGACGAGGACCCCCGGGGACCGGGGAGCTGTTTTTT. This gives the protein CASRRGPPGTGELFF. The rearrangement joins TRBV10-1 to TRBJ2-2, with a possible D match to TRBD2 (5 bases). The CDR3 consists of 15 residues. The V end lost 8 bases, the J end lost 5 bases, and 18 bases lay between the germline ends. Germline assignment: CDR1 WNHNN and CDR2 SYGVQD (reference sequence).

The chain uses TRBV6-5 and TRBJ2-5, with unresolved D. Germline values: CDR1 MNHEY, CDR2 SVGAGI. The CDR3 extends over 9 amino acids. V lost 6 bases and J 7 bases, leaving 3 bases between the germline ends. CDR3: CASRGTQYF. CDR3 bases: TGTGCCAGCAGGGGGACCCAGTACTTC.

V and J are TRBV5-1 and TRBJ1-1; perhaps TRBD1 as D (6 bases). The CDR3 is 14 amino acids. Trimming took 2 bases from V and 1 from J, leaving 9 bases between them. CDR1 is SGHRS, CDR2 YFSETQ, per germline. CDR3 in amino acids: CASSLWTANTEAFF. DNA for the CDR3: TGCGCCAGCAGCTTATGGACAGCGAACACTGAAGCTTTCTTT.

This clonotype has just a few counts. The chain is built from TRBV2 and TRBJ2-2; TRBD1 matches 8 bases. The CDR3 extends over 14 amino acids. The ends lost 6 bases at V and 6 bases at J; junction bases unmatched: 6. Per germline, CDR1 SNHLY and CDR2 FYNNEI. The CDR3 nucleotides read TGTGCCAGCAGCGGACAGGGTTATTCCGGGGAGCTGTTTTTT. Protein sequence: CASSGQGYSGELFF.

This clonotype was picked up one time. It may be a read error: a sequence one base away is much more abundant. V gene TRBV20-1 combines with J gene TRBJ1-3, with TRBD1 matching over 10 bases. Germline V gene sequence: CDR1 DFQATT, CDR2 SNEGSKA (reference sequence). The length of the CDR3 is 15 residues. The DNA for the CDR3 is TGCAGTGCTAGAGATTACGGACAGGGGGTAAACACCATGTATTTT. Its translation is CSARDYGQGVNTMYF.